These 16 T cell receptor beta chains came from one sample sequenced in a study of blood T cell repertoires in COVID-19. The method was immunoSEQ multiplex PCR; TCRdb's version includes in-frame clones alone and lacks a portion of them. The sample yields roughly 80,000 clones, approximately 88% seen once. The sample was peripheral blood. The receptors here all came from a woman aged 80 or over with active or convalescent COVID-19.

This rearrangement joins TRBV24-1 to TRBJ2-5; TRBD2 is a possible D gene (6 bases). The CDR3 length is 14 residues. Trimming removed 6 bases from V and 1 base from J, with 11 bases in between. Germline lookup yields CDR1 KGHDR and CDR2 SFDVKD. CDR3 nucleotides: TGTGCCACCAGTCCGCGGGGCTCCCAAGAGACCCAGTACTTC. It translates to CATSPRGSQETQYF.

This clone was seen only once. V is TRBV5-1 and J is TRBJ2-5; 13 bases align to TRBD2. Trimming removed 6 bases from V and 5 bases from J; junction bases left unmatched: 4. The CDR3 covers 14 residues. CDR1 SGHRS and CDR2 YFSETQ come from the germline V gene. The CDR3, as DNA: TGCGCCAGCACGGAACTAGCGGGAGGGGAGACCCAGTACTTC. Translation gives CASTELAGGETQYF.

The chain is built from TRBV28 and TRBJ2-3; D remains unclear. The V and J ends lost 5 bases and 5 bases respectively, with 20 bases between them. Germline CDR1 reads MDHEN; CDR2 reads SYDVKM. The CDR3 runs to 16 residues. The CDR3 nucleotides are TGTGCCAGCAGTACCGGGTCCCTCGGAGATAGAGATACGCAGTATTTT. Its translation: CASSTGSLGDRDTQYF.

The chain couples TRBV5-1 to TRBJ2-1; TRBD1 aligns across 8 bases. The CDR3 contains 13 residues. The ends lost 3 bases at V and 9 bases at J; junction bases unmatched: 5. Looked up from germline, CDR1 is SGHRS and CDR2 is YFSETQ. CDR3: CASSSQGVGEQFF. The DNA of the CDR3 is TGCGCCAGCAGCTCACAGGGGGTGGGTGAGCAGTTCTTC. The whole variable domain, filled in from reference TRBV5-1 and TRBJ2-1, reads KAGVTQTPRYLIKTRGQQVTLSCSPISGHRSVSWYQQTPGQGLQFLFEYFSETQRNKGNFPGRFSGRQFSNSRSEMNVSTLELGDSALYLCASSSQGVGEQFFGPGTRLTVL.

The chain recombines TRBV6-6 with TRBJ2-7; perhaps TRBD1 as D (6 bases). Germline CDR1 and CDR2: MNHNY and SVGAGI (reference sequence). The CDR3 loop spans 11 amino acids. Trimming left V 5 bases short and J 7 bases short, with 9 bases between. In nucleotides, the CDR3 is TGTGCCAGCAGTCAGGGGTGGGAGCAGTACTTC. Its protein is CASSQGWEQYF.

The V and J genes are TRBV5-4 and TRBJ2-2; 8 nucleotides match TRBD2. Germline loops: CDR1 SGHNT, CDR2 YYREEE (reference sequence). The length of the CDR3 is 16 residues. Germline trimming cut 0 bases from V and 4 bases from J; bases unmatched to any gene: 5. CDR3 DNA: TGTGCCAGCAGCTTGGGGCTAGCGGGTTTCACCGGGGAGCTGTTTTTT. It is translated as CASSLGLAGFTGELFF.

This rearrangement joins TRBV6-5 to TRBJ2-1; 7 nucleotides align to TRBD2. V lost 2 bases and J lost 2; bases outside the gene matches: 6. Germline-derived CDR1 and CDR2 are MNHEY and SVGAGI. The CDR3 totals 16 residues. The CDR3 protein is CASSYGRGGPYNEQFF. In DNA form, the CDR3 reads TGTGCCAGCAGTTACGGTCGGGGAGGGCCCTACAATGAGCAGTTCTTC.

V usage is TRBV3-1 (or the pseudogene TRBV3-2) and J usage is TRBJ1-1; tentative D call: TRBD1 (5 bases). V lost 0 bases, J lost 8 bases, and 13 bases lay in between. The germline V gene encodes CDR1 LGHDT and CDR2 YNNKEL (reference sequence). The CDR3 totals 14 residues. CDR3 bases: TGTGCCAGCAGCCAAGATAGGGGCGTTAGGGAAGCTTTCTTT. Its protein is CASSQDRGVREAFF.

This sequence joins TRBV7-2 and TRBJ2-5; 8 bases are a match to TRBD1. Germline CDR1 and CDR2: SGHTA and FQGNSA. After removal of 5 bases from V and 5 bases from J, the junction contained 10 bases not matched to a gene. The CDR3 sequence is 15 residues long. CDR3 bases: TGTGCCAGCAGCCCCCAGGACAGGGCCTGGGAGACCCAGTACTTC. Translated: CASSPQDRAWETQYF.

The chain uses TRBV29-1 and TRBJ1-1; the D is unclear. The germline V gene encodes CDR1 SQVTM and CDR2 ANQGSEA. Deletions cut 4 bases from V and 1 base from J, with 7 bases between. The CDR3 has 12 residues. The CDR3 sequence: CSVGVGNTEAFF. The CDR3 DNA sequence: TGCAGCGTTGGTGTCGGGAACACTGAAGCTTTCTTT.

Only a few counts were recorded for this clone. The chain couples TRBV18 to TRBJ2-3, with D hard to call. This CDR3 spans 15 amino acids. The germline V gene encodes CDR1 KGHSH and CDR2 LQKENI. Trimming pared 0 bases from V and 1 base from J, leaving 8 bases between. The CDR3 spells CASSPPSAGTDTQYF. CDR3 sequence (DNA): TGTGCCAGCTCACCACCGAGTGCCGGCACAGATACGCAGTATTTT.

The V call is TRBV29-1, the J call TRBJ2-1, with D possibly matching TRBD1 (5 bases). V gave up 7 bases and J gave up 8 bases, with 15 bases separating them. The CDR3 spans 12 residues. CDR1 is SQVTM, CDR2 ANQGSEA, per germline. CDR3 in amino acids: CSARRDSHEQFF. The CDR3 region has the DNA TGCAGCGCCCGCCGAGACAGTCATGAGCAGTTCTTC.

Only a few counts were recorded for this clone. The chain recombines TRBV4-3 with TRBJ1-4, with D possibly TRBD1 on 6 matching bases. CDR3 length: 15 amino acids. Germline CDR1 and CDR2: LGHNA and YSLEER. V lost 1 base, J lost 7 bases, and 13 bases lay in between. The CDR3 sequence is CASSQARGAGEKLFF. CDR3 nucleotide sequence: TGCGCCAGCAGCCAAGCCCGGGGGGCGGGTGAAAAACTGTTTTTT.

The chain carries TRBV4-2 and TRBJ1-1; D is possibly TRBD1 (5 bases). V gave up 2 bases and J gave up 1 base, with 14 bases separating them. The CDR3 is 16 amino acids. CDR1 is LGHNA and CDR2 is YNFKEQ in the germline V gene. The CDR3 spells CASSQWLGAQNTEAFF. In DNA, the CDR3 is TGTGCCAGCAGCCAATGGTTAGGGGCCCAGAACACTGAAGCTTTCTTT.

This chain joins TRBV3-1 (or the pseudogene TRBV3-2) and TRBJ2-7; D unresolved. Germline-derived CDR1 and CDR2 are LGHDT and YNNKEL (reference sequence). This CDR3 comprises 12 residues. Trimming left V 0 bases short and J 7 bases short, with 7 bases between. The CDR3: CASSQESREQYF. The CDR3 DNA reads TGTGCCAGCAGCCAAGAATCGAGGGAGCAGTACTTC.

The chain employs TRBV27 and TRBJ2-6; D is unclear. Trimming pared 6 bases from V and 3 bases from J, leaving 6 bases between. Germline loops: CDR1 MNHEY, CDR2 SMNVEV (reference sequence). This CDR3 contains 13 residues. CDR3 coding DNA: TGTGCCAGCAGGATACTTGGGGCCAACGTCCTGACTTTC. Its translation: CASRILGANVLTF.